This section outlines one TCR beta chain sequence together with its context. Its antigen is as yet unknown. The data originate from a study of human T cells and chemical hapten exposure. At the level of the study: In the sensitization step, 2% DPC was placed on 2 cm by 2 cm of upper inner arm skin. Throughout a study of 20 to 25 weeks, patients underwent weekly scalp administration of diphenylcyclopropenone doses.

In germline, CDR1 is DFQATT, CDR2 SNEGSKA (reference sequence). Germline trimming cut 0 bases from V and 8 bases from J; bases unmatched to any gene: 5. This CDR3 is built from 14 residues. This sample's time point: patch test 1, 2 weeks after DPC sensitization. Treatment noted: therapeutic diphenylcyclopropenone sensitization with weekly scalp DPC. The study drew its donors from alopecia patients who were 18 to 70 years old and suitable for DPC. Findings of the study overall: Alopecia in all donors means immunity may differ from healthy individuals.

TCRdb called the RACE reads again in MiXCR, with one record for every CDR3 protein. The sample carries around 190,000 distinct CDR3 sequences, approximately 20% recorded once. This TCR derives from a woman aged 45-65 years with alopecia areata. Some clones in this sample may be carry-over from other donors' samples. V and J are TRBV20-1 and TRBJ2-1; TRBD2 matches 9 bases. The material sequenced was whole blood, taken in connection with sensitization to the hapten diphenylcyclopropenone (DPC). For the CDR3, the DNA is TGCAGTGCTAGAGATGCTAGCGGGACCGATGAGCAGTTCTTC. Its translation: CSARDASGTDEQFF.